The rows below give T cell receptor beta chains drawn from one sample of a study of T-cell reconstitution after alpha-beta-depleted transplantation in children. TCRdb processed the PCR reads anew with MiXCR; each CDR3 protein has one entry. Of roughly 200,000 distinct CDR3 sequences in the sample, approximately 7% are singletons; the top ten hold 3%. This specimen was PBMCs from the stem cell graft donor, taken from the stem cell graft. The receptors were gathered from a human donor who donated a stem cell graft to a child with Wiskott-Aldrich syndrome. CDR3s include the opening cysteine and the closing phenylalanine or tryptophan. Clone size, where shown, is once, few, many, or a class for clones that have expanded.

CDR3 protein: CASSGNGKGSYNEQFF; clone size: many; J gene: TRBJ2-1; V gene: TRBV7-9
CDR3 protein: CASSPQGPPLNIQYF; clone size: NA; J gene: TRBJ2-4; V gene: TRBV18
CDR3 protein: CASSAGQRWAGNTIYF; clone size: many; J gene: TRBJ1-3; V gene: TRBV6-1
CDR3 protein: CAISLGLSYEQYF; clone size: once; J gene: TRBJ2-7; V gene: TRBV5-4
CDR3 protein: CASRTGDNSPLHF; clone size: many; J gene: TRBJ1-6; V gene: TRBV12-3/TRBV12-4
CDR3 protein: CASTQFGLNTEAFF; clone size: few; J gene: TRBJ1-1; V gene: TRBV7-9
CDR3 protein: CASSRRQGAMDEQFF; clone size: many; J gene: TRBJ2-1; V gene: TRBV9
CDR3 protein: CASSFGQGVNQPQHF; clone size: many; J gene: TRBJ1-5; V gene: TRBV6-5
CDR3 protein: CSVWRRDTQYF; clone size: many; J gene: TRBJ2-3; V gene: TRBV29-1
CDR3 protein: CASSQVGGAGNTIYF; clone size: NA; J gene: TRBJ1-3; V gene: TRBV4-3
CDR3 protein: CASSQDSSGFASPLHF; clone size: many; J gene: TRBJ1-6; V gene: TRBV4-2
CDR3 protein: CSARETGLAGSYNEQFF; clone size: many; J gene: TRBJ2-1; V gene: TRBV20-1
CDR3 protein: CASSPGQGGLQTGATIEQFF; clone size: NA; J gene: TRBJ2-1; V gene: TRBV6-2/TRBV6-3
CDR3 protein: CASSLVTDPSYTF; clone size: many; J gene: TRBJ1-2; V gene: TRBV5-1
CDR3 protein: CAISENARLDSYNEQFF; clone size: many; J gene: TRBJ2-1; V gene: TRBV10-3
CDR3 protein: CASSVVAGGMYEQFF; clone size: many; J gene: TRBJ2-1; V gene: TRBV9